This entry concerns a single T cell receptor beta chain. TCRdb itself ran the 5' RACE reads through MiXCR, one entry per CDR3 protein. The sample yields around 250,000 distinct CDR3 sequences, around a tenth seen once. The length of the CDR3 is 15 residues. Trimming left V 3 bases short and J 5 bases short, with 13 bases between. Germline V gene sequence: CDR1 LGHNA, CDR2 YNFKEQ. This entry comes from a study of T-cell memory formation after mild COVID-19. Input material: PBMCs or a T cell subset sorted from them (not recorded which). This chain links TRBV4-2 with TRBJ1-4, with D unclear. The receptor was isolated from a man aged 18 to 35 who had mild COVID-19 (a few samples of this study predate the infection). Cell type and time point are not known. The CDR3 protein is CASSHEDRWNEKLFF. Written as DNA, the CDR3 is TGTGCCAGCAGCCATGAGGACCGCTGGAATGAAAAACTGTTTTTT.